This TCR beta chain originates from a study of beta chain features in type 1 diabetes. Study-level results: Patients and controls would be equally affected if PCR favored shorter templates. No resolution was reached here on whether HLA type influences TCRB rearrangement.

The whole isolated RNA underwent reverse transcription, so sequencing captured expressed TCRB transcripts. The data were produced by immunoSEQ multiplex PCR, yet TCRdb's version contains in-frame clones alone and is incomplete. The sample has about 250,000 clones, around 14% seen once. It was via CD45RO/CCR7/CD25/CD127/CD95/CD27 that CD4+ naive, central memory, regulatory and stem cell-like memory cells were sorted. The purity of all sorted populations exceeded 98%. Germline CDR1 reads KGHSH; CDR2 reads LQKENI. This CDR3 has 16 residues. Trimming cost V 3 bases and J 4 bases; bases outside gene matches: 8. Remarks on this clone: The target antigen is unknown.

The chain has TRBV18 and TRBJ1-2; TRBD1 aligns across 10 bases. The sample taken for sequencing was naive CD4+ T cells from blood. The receptor was isolated from a woman between 35 and 50 years old in good health. CDR3 in DNA: TGTGCCAGCTCACCGCCGGGACAGGGGTCAGGCTATGGCTACACCTTC. Translation: CASSPPGQGSGYGYTF.